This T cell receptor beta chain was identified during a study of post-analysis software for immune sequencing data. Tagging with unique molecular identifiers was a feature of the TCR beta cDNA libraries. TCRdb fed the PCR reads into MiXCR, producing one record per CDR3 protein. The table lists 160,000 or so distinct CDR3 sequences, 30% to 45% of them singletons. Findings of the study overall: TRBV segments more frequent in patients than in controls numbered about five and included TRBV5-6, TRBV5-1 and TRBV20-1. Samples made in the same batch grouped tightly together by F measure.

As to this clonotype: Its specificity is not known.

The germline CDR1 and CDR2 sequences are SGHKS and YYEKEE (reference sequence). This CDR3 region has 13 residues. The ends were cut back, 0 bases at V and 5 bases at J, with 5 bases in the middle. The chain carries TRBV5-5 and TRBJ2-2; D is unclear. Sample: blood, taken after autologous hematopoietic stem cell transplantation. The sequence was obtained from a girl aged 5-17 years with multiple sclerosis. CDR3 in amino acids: CASSLAGTGELFF. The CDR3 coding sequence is TGTGCCAGCAGCTTGGCGGGTACCGGGGAGCTGTTTTTT.